This TCR beta chain derives from a study of blood T cell repertoires in COVID-19. On the study more broadly: T cells, B-cell-depleted T cells, or PBMCs supplied cDNA or gDNA.

Measured with immunoSEQ multiplex PCR; TCRdb has only the in-frame clones, and not every one. The table lists about 180,000 clones, 87% of them singletons. This clone was detected only once. Germline-derived CDR1 and CDR2 are MGHRA and YSYEKL. This CDR3 has 13 amino acids. V gave up 4 bases and J gave up 5 bases, with 11 bases separating them. The chain has TRBV4-1 and TRBJ2-5, with D hard to call. Sequenced: PBMCs or T cells enriched from blood (not recorded which). The receptor was isolated from a human donor with acute COVID-19. The donor label of this sample is uncertain. CDR3: CASSPLVLETQYF. CDR3 in DNA: TGCGCCAGCAGCCCCCTAGTTTTGGAGACCCAGTACTTC.